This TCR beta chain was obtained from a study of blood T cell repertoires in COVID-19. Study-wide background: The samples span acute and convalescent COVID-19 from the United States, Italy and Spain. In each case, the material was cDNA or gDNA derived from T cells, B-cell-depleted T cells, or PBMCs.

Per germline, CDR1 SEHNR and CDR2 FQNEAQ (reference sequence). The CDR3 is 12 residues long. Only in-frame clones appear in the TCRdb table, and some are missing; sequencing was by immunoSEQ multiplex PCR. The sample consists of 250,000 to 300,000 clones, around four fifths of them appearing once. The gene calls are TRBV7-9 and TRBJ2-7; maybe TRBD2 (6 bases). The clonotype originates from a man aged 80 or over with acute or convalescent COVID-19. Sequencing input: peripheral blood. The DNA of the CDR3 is TGTGCCAGCAGCTTAGTGGGCAGGGAGGCCTCGGTC. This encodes CASSLVGREASV.